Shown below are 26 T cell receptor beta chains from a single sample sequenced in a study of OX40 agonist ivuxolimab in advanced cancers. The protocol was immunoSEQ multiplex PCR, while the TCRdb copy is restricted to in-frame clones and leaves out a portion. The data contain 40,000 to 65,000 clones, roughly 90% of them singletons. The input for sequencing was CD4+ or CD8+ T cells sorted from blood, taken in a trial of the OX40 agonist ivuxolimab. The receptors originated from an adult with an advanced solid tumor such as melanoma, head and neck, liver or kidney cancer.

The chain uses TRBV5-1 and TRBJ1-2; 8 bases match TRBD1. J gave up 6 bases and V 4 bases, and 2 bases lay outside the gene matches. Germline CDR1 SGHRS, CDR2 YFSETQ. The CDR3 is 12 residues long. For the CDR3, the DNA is TGCGCCAGCAGCGCGGACAGGGATGGCTACACCTTC. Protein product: CASSADRDGYTF.

The CDR3 spells CASSLGQGAYEQYF. The CDR3 DNA follows: TGTGCCAGTAGTTTAGGACAGGGGGCCTACGAGCAGTACTTC. The chain has TRBV19 and TRBJ2-7, with 10 bases aligning to TRBD1. The CDR3 contains 14 residues. V lost 5 bases, J lost 2 bases, and 3 bases stayed unmatched. CDR1 LNHDA and CDR2 SQIVND come from the germline V gene (reference sequence).

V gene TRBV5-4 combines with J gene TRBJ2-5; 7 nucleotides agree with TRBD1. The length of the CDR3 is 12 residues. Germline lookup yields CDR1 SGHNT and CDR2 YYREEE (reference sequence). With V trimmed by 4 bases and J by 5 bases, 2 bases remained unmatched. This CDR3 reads CASSPDRETQYF. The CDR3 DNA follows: TGTGCCAGCAGCCCGGACAGGGAGACCCAGTACTTC.

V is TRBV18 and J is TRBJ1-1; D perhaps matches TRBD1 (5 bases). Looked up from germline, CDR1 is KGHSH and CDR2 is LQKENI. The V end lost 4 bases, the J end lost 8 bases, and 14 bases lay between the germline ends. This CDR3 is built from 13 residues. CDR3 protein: CASSLQGATEAFF. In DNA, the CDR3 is TGTGCCAGCTCACTCCAGGGAGCTACGGAAGCTTTCTTT.

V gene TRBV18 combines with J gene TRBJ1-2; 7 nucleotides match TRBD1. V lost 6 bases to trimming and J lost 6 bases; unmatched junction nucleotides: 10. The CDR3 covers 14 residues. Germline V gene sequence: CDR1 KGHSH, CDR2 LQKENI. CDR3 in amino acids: CASSGTAQGDGYTF. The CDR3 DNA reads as TGTGCCAGCTCGGGGACGGCCCAGGGGGATGGCTACACCTTC.

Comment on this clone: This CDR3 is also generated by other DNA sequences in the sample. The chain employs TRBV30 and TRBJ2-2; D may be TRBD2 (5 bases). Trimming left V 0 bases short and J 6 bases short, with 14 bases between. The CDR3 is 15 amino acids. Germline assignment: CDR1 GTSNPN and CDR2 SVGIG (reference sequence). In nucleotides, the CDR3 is TGTGCCTGGAGTGTACCGGGGTCTGGGGCCGGGGAGCTGTTTTTT. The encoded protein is CAWSVPGSGAGELFF.

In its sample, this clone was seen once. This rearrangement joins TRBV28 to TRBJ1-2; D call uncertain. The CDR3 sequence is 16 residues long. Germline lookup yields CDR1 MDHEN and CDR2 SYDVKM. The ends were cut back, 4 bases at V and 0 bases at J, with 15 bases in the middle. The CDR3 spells CASSSNPWRANYGYTF. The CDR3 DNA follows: TGTGCCAGCAGTTCTAATCCCTGGAGGGCTAACTATGGCTACACCTTC.

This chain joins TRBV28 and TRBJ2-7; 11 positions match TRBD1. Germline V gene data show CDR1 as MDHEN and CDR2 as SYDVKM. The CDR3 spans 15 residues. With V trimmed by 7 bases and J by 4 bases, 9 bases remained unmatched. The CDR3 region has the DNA TGTGCCAGCACCCAGGGGGGACAGGGGGGTTACGAGCAGTACTTC. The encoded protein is CASTQGGQGGYEQYF.

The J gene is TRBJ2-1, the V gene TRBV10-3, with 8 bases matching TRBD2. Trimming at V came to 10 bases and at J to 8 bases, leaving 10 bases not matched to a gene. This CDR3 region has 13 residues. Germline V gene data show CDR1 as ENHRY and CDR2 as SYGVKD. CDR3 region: CASSGGSLYEQFF. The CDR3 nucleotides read TGTGCCAGCAGCGGGGGTTCCCTATATGAGCAGTTCTTC.

The chain's CDR3 is CASRMGPVADTQYF. The CDR3 region has the DNA TGCGCCAGCAGGATGGGACCTGTGGCAGATACGCAGTATTTT. The chain recombines TRBV5-1 with TRBJ2-3, with D perhaps matching TRBD1 or TRBD2 (5 bases each). Germline V gene sequence: CDR1 SGHRS, CDR2 YFSETQ. Trimming cost V 5 bases and J 4 bases, with 14 bases left between them. This CDR3 region has 14 residues.

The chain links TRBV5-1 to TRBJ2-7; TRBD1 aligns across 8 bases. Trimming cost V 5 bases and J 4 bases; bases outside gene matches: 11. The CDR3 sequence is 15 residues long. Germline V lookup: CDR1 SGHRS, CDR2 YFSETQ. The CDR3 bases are TGCGCCAGCAGAAAAAGTGGACAGGGAAGTTACGAGCAGTACTTC. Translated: CASRKSGQGSYEQYF.

The CDR3 DNA reads as TGTGCCAGCGGAAGGACTGCCCCAGTTAAGCAGTATTTT. Its protein product is CASGRTAPVKQYF. The V call is TRBV6-5, the J call TRBJ2-3, with a tentative D call TRBD2 (5 bases). The CDR3 is made up of 13 amino acids. CDR1 is MNHEY, CDR2 SVGAGI, per germline. Trimming pared 8 bases from V and 11 bases from J, leaving 20 bases between.

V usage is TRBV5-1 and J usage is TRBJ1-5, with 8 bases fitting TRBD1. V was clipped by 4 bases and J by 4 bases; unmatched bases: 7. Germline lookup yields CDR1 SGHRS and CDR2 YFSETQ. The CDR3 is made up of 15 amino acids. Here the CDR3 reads CASSPGQGLNQPQHF. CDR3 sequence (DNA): TGCGCCAGCAGCCCCGGACAGGGCCTGAATCAGCCCCAGCATTTT.

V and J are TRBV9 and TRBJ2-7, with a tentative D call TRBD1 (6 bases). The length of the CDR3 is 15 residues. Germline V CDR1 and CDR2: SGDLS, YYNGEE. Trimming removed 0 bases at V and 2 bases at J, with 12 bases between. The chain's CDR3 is CASSVEDRDTYEQYF. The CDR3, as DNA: TGTGCCAGCAGCGTAGAGGACAGAGACACCTACGAGCAGTACTTC.

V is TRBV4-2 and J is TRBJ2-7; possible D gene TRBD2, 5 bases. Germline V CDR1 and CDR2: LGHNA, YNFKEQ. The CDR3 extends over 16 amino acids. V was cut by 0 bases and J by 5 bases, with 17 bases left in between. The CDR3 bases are TGTGCCAGCAGCCAAGAAGCGGCCAACATCGGCGACGAGCAGTACTTC. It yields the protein CASSQEAANIGDEQYF.

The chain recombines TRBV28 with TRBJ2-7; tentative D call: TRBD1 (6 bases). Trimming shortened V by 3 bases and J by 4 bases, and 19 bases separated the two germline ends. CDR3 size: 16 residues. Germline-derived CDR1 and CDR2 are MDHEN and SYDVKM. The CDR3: CASSLAGSGQGYEQYF. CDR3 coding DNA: TGTGCCAGCAGTTTGGCCGGGTCAGGTCAGGGGTACGAGCAGTACTTC.

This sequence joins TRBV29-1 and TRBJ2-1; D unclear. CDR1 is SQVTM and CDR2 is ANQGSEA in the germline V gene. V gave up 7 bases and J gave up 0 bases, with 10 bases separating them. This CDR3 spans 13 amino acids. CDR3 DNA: TGCAGCGGCAAGACAAGCTCCTACAATGAGCAGTTCTTC. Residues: CSGKTSSYNEQFF.

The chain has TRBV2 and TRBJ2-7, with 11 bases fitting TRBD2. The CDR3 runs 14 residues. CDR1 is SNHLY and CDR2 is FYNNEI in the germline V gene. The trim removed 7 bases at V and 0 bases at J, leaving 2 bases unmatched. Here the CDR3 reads CASKTSGSSYEQYF. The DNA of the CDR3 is TGTGCCAGCAAAACTAGCGGGAGCTCCTACGAGCAGTACTTC.

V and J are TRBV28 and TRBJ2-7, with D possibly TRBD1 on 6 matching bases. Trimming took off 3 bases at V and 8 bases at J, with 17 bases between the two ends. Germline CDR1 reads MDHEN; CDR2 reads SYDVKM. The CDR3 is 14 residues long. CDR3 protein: CASSFLPGTQKQYF. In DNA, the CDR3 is TGTGCCAGCAGTTTCCTCCCTGGGACACAAAAGCAGTACTTC.

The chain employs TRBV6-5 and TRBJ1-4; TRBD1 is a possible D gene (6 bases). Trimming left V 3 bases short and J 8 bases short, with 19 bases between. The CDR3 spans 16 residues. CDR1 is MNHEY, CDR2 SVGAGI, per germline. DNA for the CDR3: TGTGCCAGCAGTTATAAAGGTGGGGGCGCGGGGGAAAAACTGTTTTTT. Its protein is CASSYKGGGAGEKLFF.

The CDR3 loop reads CATSRGGTSGANVLTF. CDR3 bases: TGTGCCACCAGCAGAGGTGGGACTTCGGGGGCCAACGTCCTGACTTTC. The chain carries TRBV15 and TRBJ2-6, with D perhaps TRBD2 (6 bases). The germline V gene has CDR1 LNHNV and CDR2 YYDKDF (reference sequence). V gave up 1 base and J gave up 4 bases, with 11 bases separating them. This CDR3 has 16 residues. The variable domain in full, with the rest retrieved from reference TRBV15 and TRBJ2-6, is DAMVIQNPRYQVTQFGKPVTLSCSQTLNHNVMYWYQQKSSQAPKLLFHYYDKDFNNEADTPDNFQSRRPNTSFCFLDIRSPGLGDTAMYLCATSRGGTSGANVLTFGAGSRLTVL.

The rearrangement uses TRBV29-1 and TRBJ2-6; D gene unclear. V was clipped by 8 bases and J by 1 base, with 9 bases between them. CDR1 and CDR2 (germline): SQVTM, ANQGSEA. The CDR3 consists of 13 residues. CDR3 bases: TGCAGCTTTTTATCGTCTGGGGCCAACGTCCTGACTTTC. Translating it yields CSFLSSGANVLTF.

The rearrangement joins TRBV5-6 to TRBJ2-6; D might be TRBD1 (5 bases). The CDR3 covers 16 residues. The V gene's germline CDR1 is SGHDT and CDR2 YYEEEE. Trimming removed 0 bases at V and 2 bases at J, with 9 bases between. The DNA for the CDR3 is TGTGCCAGCAGCTTGGAGGGGTGGGCTGGGGCCAACGTCCTGACTTTC. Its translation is CASSLEGWAGANVLTF.

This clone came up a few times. This chain's CDR3 is CAWRDSYQTQYF. The CDR3 DNA reads as TGTGCCTGGAGGGACAGCTACCAGACCCAGTACTTC. This chain joins TRBV30 and TRBJ2-5, with a possible D match to TRBD1 (6 bases). The CDR3 runs 12 residues. Germline V gene sequence: CDR1 GTSNPN, CDR2 SVGIG (reference sequence). Trimming pared 3 bases from V and 6 bases from J, leaving 11 bases between.

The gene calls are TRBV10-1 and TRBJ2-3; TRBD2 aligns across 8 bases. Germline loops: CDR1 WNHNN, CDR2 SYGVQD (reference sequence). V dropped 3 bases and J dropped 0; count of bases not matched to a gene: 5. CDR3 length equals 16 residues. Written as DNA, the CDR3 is TGCGCCAGCAGTGATTTTACTAGCGGTAGCACAGATACGCAGTATTTT. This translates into CASSDFTSGSTDTQYF.

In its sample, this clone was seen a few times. The CDR3 nucleotides read TGTGCCAGCAGCGTCCGGGACAGGGTGAACACTGAAGCTTTCTTT. Translation gives CASSVRDRVNTEAFF. The chain couples TRBV7-2 to TRBJ1-1; 9 bases fit TRBD1. CDR3 length: 15 residues. V gave up 5 bases and J gave up 0 bases; unmatched junction bases: 4. The germline CDR1 and CDR2 sequences are SGHTA and FQGNSA.